One sample yielded the 20 T cell receptor beta chains listed below, sequenced in a study of shared clonotypes between healthy human individuals. Clones were read by immunoSEQ multiplex PCR, and TCRdb kept only the in-frame ones, dropping some. The sample comprises roughly 530,000 clones, roughly 95% of which are singletons, and approximately 0.06% rests with the top ten. The sample consisted of naive CD4+ T cells sorted from blood. The subset: CD45RA+ positively selected. All receptors derive from a woman aged 25 to 39 in good health.

The chain recombines TRBV18 with TRBJ1-1; possibly TRBD1 for D (6 bases). This CDR3 has 16 residues. Trimming removed 8 bases from V and 0 bases from J, with 19 bases in between. The germline V gene has CDR1 KGHSH and CDR2 LQKENI. Written as DNA, the CDR3 is TGTGCCAGCGCCACAGGGTTTGGGACCATGAACACTGAAGCTTTCTTT. Translating gives CASATGFGTMNTEAFF.

Notes on this clone: The germline gene is not matched at one end of the junction; a read error may be the cause. This chain joins TRBV6-6 and TRBJ2-1; 9 bases match TRBD2. Germline V gives CDR1 MNHNY, CDR2 SVGAGI (reference sequence). CDR3 size: 14 residues. Here the CDR3 DNA reads TGTGCCAGCAGTTACGACGCAATAGCGGGAGAGCCGTTCTTC. It specifies CASSYDAIAGEPFF.

This clone was seen a single time. This rearrangement joins TRBV27 to TRBJ1-3; 7 nucleotides align to TRBD1. Germline V gives CDR1 MNHEY, CDR2 SMNVEV (reference sequence). This CDR3 contains 16 residues. Germline trimming cut 4 bases from V and 3 bases from J; bases unmatched to any gene: 9. The CDR3 protein is CASSSTGVASGNTIYF. The CDR3 bases are TGTGCCAGCAGTTCAACAGGGGTTGCTAGTGGAAACACCATATATTTT.

The DNA of the CDR3 is TGCGCCAGCAGCCACGGACAGGGCTATCAAGAGACCCAGTACTTC. This encodes CASSHGQGYQETQYF. The chain has TRBV5-1 and TRBJ2-5; 8 nucleotides agree with TRBD1. The germline V gene has CDR1 SGHRS and CDR2 YFSETQ. The ends lost 4 bases at V and 2 bases at J; junction bases unmatched: 7. This CDR3 spans 15 amino acids.

The chain carries TRBV13 and TRBJ2-3, with 12 nucleotides matching TRBD2. This CDR3 region has 17 residues. Germline V gene data show CDR1 as PRHDT and CDR2 as FYEKMQ (reference sequence). V lost 5 bases to trimming and J lost 4 bases; unmatched junction nucleotides: 10. CDR3 coding DNA: TGTGCCAGCAGCCAATGGGCGGGGACTAGCGGGTCAGATACGCAGTATTTT. Translation: CASSQWAGTSGSDTQYF.

The chain has TRBV5-1 and TRBJ1-2; 9 bases are shared with TRBD1. Germline values: CDR1 SGHRS, CDR2 YFSETQ. There are 15 residues in the CDR3. With V trimmed by 2 bases and J by 7 bases, 9 bases remained unmatched. DNA of the CDR3: TGCGCCAGCAGCTTAACCACGGGACAGGGTTCTGGCTACACCTTC. It yields the protein CASSLTTGQGSGYTF.

The chain has TRBV28 and TRBJ2-3; D might be TRBD1 or TRBD2, each matching 5 bases. The CDR3 runs to 15 residues. Trimming cost V 4 bases and J 2 bases, with 13 bases left between them. CDR1 and CDR2 from the germline V gene are MDHEN and SYDVKM. CDR3 nucleotide sequence: TGTGCCAGCAGTTCCTCCGGGGCGAACACAGATACGCAGTATTTT. It translates to CASSSSGANTDTQYF.

This sequence joins TRBV28 and TRBJ1-4, with 8 bases matching TRBD1. Trimming removed 6 bases from V and 8 bases from J; junction bases left unmatched: 8. CDR1 MDHEN and CDR2 SYDVKM come from the germline V gene. The CDR3 is 14 amino acids. The CDR3 bases are TGTGCCAGCAGAGATGGACAGGGAAACGAAAAACTGTTTTTT. Encoded protein: CASRDGQGNEKLFF. Combining the CDR3 with reference TRBV28 and TRBJ1-4 gives the whole variable domain DVKVTQSSRYLVKRTGEKVFLECVQDMDHENMFWYRQDPGLGLRLIYFSYDVKMKEKGDIPEGYSVSREKKERFSLILESASTNQTSMYLCASRDGQGNEKLFFGSGTQLSVL.

The chain links TRBV5-4 to TRBJ2-5, with 11 bases aligning to TRBD2. The germline V gene has CDR1 SGHNT and CDR2 YYREEE (reference sequence). V lost 2 bases and J lost 4; bases outside the gene matches: 7. This CDR3 has 16 residues. This CDR3 reads CASSLVAGGTGETQYF. DNA for the CDR3: TGTGCCAGCAGCTTAGTAGCGGGAGGGACGGGAGAGACCCAGTACTTC.

This clone appeared once. The gene calls are TRBV6-1 and TRBJ1-5, with 10 bases fitting TRBD1. The CDR3 sequence is 15 residues long. J was trimmed by 6 bases and V by 6 bases; bases with no gene match: 8. Per the germline V gene, CDR1 is MNHNS and CDR2 is SASEGT. As DNA, the CDR3 is TGTGCCAGCAGCCGGGACAGGGGTTTTGCTCAGCCCCAGCATTTT. Translated, it gives CASSRDRGFAQPQHF.

This chain links TRBV4-1 with TRBJ2-7; D unresolved. V lost 0 bases and J lost 3, with 6 bases in between. CDR3 length: 13 residues. The V gene's germline CDR1 is MGHRA and CDR2 YSYEKL. DNA for the CDR3: TGCGCCAGCAGCCAAGAGCCGAACTACGAGCAGTACTTC. It translates to CASSQEPNYEQYF.

The chain is built from TRBV7-2 and TRBJ1-4; perhaps TRBD1 as D (5 bases). CDR1 SGHTA and CDR2 FQGNSA come from the germline V gene. Trimming left V 1 base short and J 8 bases short, with 23 bases between. This CDR3 is 18 amino acids long. CDR3 nucleotide sequence: TGTGCCAGCAGCTTAGATTTGTCACGGCGGGACTTGGGAGAAAAACTGTTTTTT. Protein: CASSLDLSRRDLGEKLFF.

This rearrangement joins TRBV7-9 to TRBJ1-1; D remains unclear. The CDR3 spans 13 residues. Trimming shortened V by 3 bases and J by 6 bases, and 11 bases separated the two germline ends. Germline V CDR1 and CDR2: SEHNR, FQNEAQ (reference sequence). Here the CDR3 reads CASSLSEASEAFF. Written as DNA, the CDR3 is TGTGCCAGCAGCTTGAGTGAAGCCTCTGAAGCTTTCTTT. The whole variable domain, remainder taken from reference TRBV7-9 and TRBJ1-1, is DTGVSQNPRHKITKRGQNVTFRCDPISEHNRLYWYRQTLGQGPEFLTYFQNEAQLEKSRLLSDRFSAERPKGSFSTLEIQRTEQGDSAMYLCASSLSEASEAFFGQGTRLTVV.

CDR3 in DNA: TGTGCCAGCACCCCCGCCGGACCCTCTGGAAACACCATATATTTT. Its protein is CASTPAGPSGNTIYF. The chain has TRBV28 and TRBJ1-3, with unresolved D. The length of the CDR3 is 15 residues. Germline assignment: CDR1 MDHEN and CDR2 SYDVKM. Trimming left V 7 bases short and J 0 bases short, with 13 bases between. The entire variable domain, with the rest obtained from reference TRBV28 and TRBJ1-3, is as follows: DVKVTQSSRYLVKRTGEKVFLECVQDMDHENMFWYRQDPGLGLRLIYFSYDVKMKEKGDIPEGYSVSREKKERFSLILESASTNQTSMYLCASTPAGPSGNTIYFGEGSWLTVV.

V and J are TRBV6-5 and TRBJ2-7; the D gene could be TRBD1 or TRBD2 (5 bases each). The CDR3 loop spans 15 amino acids. The V end lost 8 bases, the J end lost 3 bases, and 20 bases lay between the germline ends. CDR1 is MNHEY and CDR2 is SVGAGI in the germline V gene. DNA of the CDR3: TGTGCCAGCCAGTTTAGGGGTCTTGGGAGCTACGAGCAGTACTTC. Protein product: CASQFRGLGSYEQYF.

This rearrangement joins TRBV6-6 to TRBJ2-7; 7 bases agree with TRBD2. This CDR3 is 12 amino acids long. Germline CDR1 MNHNY, CDR2 SVGAGI (reference sequence). V lost 8 bases to trimming and J lost 3 bases; unmatched junction nucleotides: 4. The CDR3 loop reads CASGGGNYEQYF. The CDR3 bases are TGTGCCAGCGGCGGGGGAAACTACGAGCAGTACTTC.

The rearrangement uses TRBV11-2 and TRBJ1-1, with D tentatively TRBD1 (6 bases). V lost 7 bases and J lost 1, with 13 bases in between. In germline, CDR1 is SGHAT, CDR2 FQNNGV. The CDR3 length is 14 residues. The chain's CDR3 is CASTQTTGNTEAFF. CDR3 sequence (DNA): TGTGCCAGCACTCAAACGACAGGGAACACTGAAGCTTTCTTT.

The chain has TRBV6-1 and TRBJ2-1; TRBD2 matches at 9 bases. Trimming at V came to 6 bases and at J to 4 bases, leaving 1 base not matched to a gene. Germline V gives CDR1 MNHNS, CDR2 SASEGT. The length of the CDR3 is 13 residues. CDR3 coding DNA: TGTGCCAGCAGGGCGGGAGGGTACAATGAGCAGTTCTTC. Translation: CASRAGGYNEQFF.

The chain is built from TRBV6-6 and TRBJ1-1; D is perhaps TRBD1 (6 bases). V was clipped by 5 bases and J by 0 bases, with 13 bases between them. Germline-derived CDR1 and CDR2 are MNHNY and SVGAGI (reference sequence). This CDR3 contains 15 residues. In nucleotides, the CDR3 is TGTGCCAGCAGTCTTGGGACAAACATGAACACTGAAGCTTTCTTT. This sequence encodes CASSLGTNMNTEAFF.

The chain joins TRBV28 to TRBJ1-1; 9 nucleotides match TRBD1. V lost 6 bases, J lost 8 bases, and 4 bases stayed unmatched. The CDR3 has 12 residues. Germline V gene sequence: CDR1 MDHEN, CDR2 SYDVKM. CDR3 DNA sequence: TGTGCCAGCAGCACAGGGGGCCCCGAAGCTTTCTTT. Translated, it gives CASSTGGPEAFF.